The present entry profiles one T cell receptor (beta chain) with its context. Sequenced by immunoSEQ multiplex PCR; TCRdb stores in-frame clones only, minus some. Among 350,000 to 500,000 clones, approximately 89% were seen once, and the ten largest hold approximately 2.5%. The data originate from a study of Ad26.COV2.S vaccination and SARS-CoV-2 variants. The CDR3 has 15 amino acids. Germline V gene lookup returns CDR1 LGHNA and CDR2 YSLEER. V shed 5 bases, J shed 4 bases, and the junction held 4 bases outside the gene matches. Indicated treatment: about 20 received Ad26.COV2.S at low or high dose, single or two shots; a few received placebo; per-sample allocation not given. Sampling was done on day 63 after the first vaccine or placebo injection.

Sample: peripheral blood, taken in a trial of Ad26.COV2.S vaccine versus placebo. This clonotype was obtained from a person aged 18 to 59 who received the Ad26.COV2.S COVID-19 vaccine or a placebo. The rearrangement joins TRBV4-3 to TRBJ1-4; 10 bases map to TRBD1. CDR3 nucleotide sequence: TGCGCCAGCAGCGGTTGGACAGGGGGTAATGAAAAACTGTTTTTT. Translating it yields CASSGWTGGNEKLFF.